This TCR beta chain was identified during a study of T cells after yellow fever vaccination. This clonotype has ten or more counts. Antigen specificity is unknown. 5'RACE template switching generated TCR cDNA, adding a universal primer site and UMIs. In TCRdb, the 5' RACE reads were re-called with MiXCR into one record per CDR3 protein. The repertoire holds about 58,000 distinct CDR3 sequences, with about 6.6% as singletons. V lost 7 bases and J lost 7, with 13 bases in between. This CDR3 is built from 13 residues. Study-level results: Abundant clonotypes from the bulk population could contaminate FACS-sorted repertoires. Clones from primary vaccination mostly reappeared after the booster (roughly 95% CD4, 88% CD8). The CD4 compartment and the CD8 compartment contained a small share of clonotypes in common.

This specimen was CD8+ T cells sorted from PBMCs, taken on the day of the first yellow fever vaccination. This chain links TRBV12-3 or TRBV12-4 with TRBJ2-2; tentative D call: TRBD2 (5 bases). The sequence came from a man younger than 30 who received the YFV17D yellow fever vaccine. CDR3 residues: CASIGLEGGELFF. CDR3 nucleotides: TGTGCCAGCATAGGACTTGAGGGCGGGGAGCTGTTTTTT.